This T cell receptor beta chain was documented in a study of shared clonotypes between healthy human individuals (dated by TCRdb to the early 2020s). Background for the entire study: A few men and two women, aged 18 to 49 years, made up the cohort. Between about 0.94 and 10 billion PBMCs per donor were obtained by leukapheresis. For each donor, CD4 naive and CD4 memory were each run on three plates, CD8 naive on two plates, and CD8 memory on one plate. Different laboratories and diverse techniques were used to prepare libraries and sequence TCR repertoires, to increase sequencing depth and limit assay-specific biases. To estimate repertoire size and how much clonotypes are shared between individuals, the study performed deep sequencing of blood TCR repertoires from a few healthy adults. Broad study findings and their caveats: Because the study included a small number of donors, the genetic and exposure-history diversity represented was limited. Incomplete sequencing was indicated by rarefaction of sorted-subset datasets, despite the large sequencing depth. Larger estimated clonotype richness was generally found for naive subsets than for memory subsets. Pairwise subsampling led to the expectation that sequencing depth would affect the degree of clonotype sharing among donors. Sampling was restricted to blood, and TCR repertoires in tissue are likely to differ from TCR repertoires in blood. Sharing across a handful of donors was observed for approximately 5% of naive CD4, over 3% of naive CD8, over 2% of memory CD4, and about 0.4% of memory CD8 clonotypes. Compared with non-shared clonotypes, the clonotypes found in all four sorted-subset donors had higher generation probabilities.

Donors were healthy HIV-negative adults with no recently reported acute infections or vaccinations. Every donor was a Caucasian adult living in Nashville, Tennessee, USA. CD4+ T cells were enriched by magnetic negative selection, after which naive cells were positively selected on CD45RA and the negative fraction was taken as the memory subset. After blood collection by leukapheresis, PBMCs were isolated using Ficoll-Histopaque density gradient centrifugation and then cryopreserved in the vapor phase of liquid nitrogen. Analytical flow cytometry was used to check the purity and quantity of every magnetically sorted T cell population. Genomic DNA was isolated from every sorted fraction and measured by UV absorbance on a Nanodrop 2000c. Using the deep immunoSEQ assay, multiplex PCR amplified TCR CDR3 regions from genomic DNA. Extracted genomic DNA from each cell subset was spread evenly across all wells of several immunoSEQ 96-well plates, with each plate serving as a replicate. Each replicate PCR for sorted subsets received roughly 200 ng genomic DNA, equal to tens of thousands of T cell genomes. Purified libraries were quantified with a Qubit 3.0 fluorometer, sized on a Bioanalyzer 2100, and re-quantified with the KAPA Library Quantification kit. Each immunoSEQ 96-well plate was sequenced on its own single-read 150-cycle Illumina NextSeq 550 flow cell. Concerning the study's data processing: Because only junctional sequences without quality scores were contained in the immunoSEQ output, filtering matching that applied to full-length reads could not be performed. Sequences were annotated with PyIR, a Python wrapper for IgBLAST v1.9, and V/J genes and CDR3 were assigned using IMGT germline references. Reads were removed for weak V/J assignments (E-value above 1e-6), missing CDR3, stop codons, out-of-frame junctions, or ambiguous translated residues. A V3J clonotype was defined by an identical inferred V gene, J gene, and CDR3 amino acid sequence. To compute the percentage overlap between repertoires, the number of shared unique clonotypes was divided by the size of the smaller repertoire. RTK rarefaction, the Chao1 estimator, and Recon v2.1 estimates of unobserved clonotypes were used to assess repertoire richness. OLGA was used to compute generation probabilities for all TCRbeta clonotypes that the gDNA method yielded from several donors. TCRdb mirrors the immuneACCESS table, restricted to in-frame sequences. Some clones are absent from its copies; in checked studies, under half trace to an unresolved V gene, and the reason for the others is unknown. That table supplies the V and J calls and clone size; D and trimming were determined from the DNA. Across this sample there are about 1.1 million clones, with approximately 78% seen only once. The ten most abundant clones make up under 0.6% of the sample.

With respect to this clone: The target of this receptor is not known. Base qualities are missing; no much larger clone stands one base away.

Material: memory CD4+ T cells from PBMCs. Explained via the paper, the cell subset or site label denotes: CD45RA-negative fraction. The receptor's source is a man aged 18 to 30 in good health. Some clones in this sample may be carry-over from other donors' samples.

CDR3 sequence: CASSRGTSNSNQPQHF. The nucleotide sequence is TGTGCCAGCTCAAGGGGGACATCTAATAGCAATCAGCCCCAGCATTTT. The rearrangement combines TRBV18 with TRBJ1-5, and perhaps TRBD1 as D gene, on 6 matching bases. From cysteine to phenylalanine, the CDR3 is 16 amino acids long. Only the CDR3 DNA is retained, 48 bases long and in frame from the first base. The germline ends are 14 bases apart after V is trimmed by 5 bases and J by 0 bases. CDR1 and CDR2, looked up from the germline V gene, are KGHSH and LQKENI.